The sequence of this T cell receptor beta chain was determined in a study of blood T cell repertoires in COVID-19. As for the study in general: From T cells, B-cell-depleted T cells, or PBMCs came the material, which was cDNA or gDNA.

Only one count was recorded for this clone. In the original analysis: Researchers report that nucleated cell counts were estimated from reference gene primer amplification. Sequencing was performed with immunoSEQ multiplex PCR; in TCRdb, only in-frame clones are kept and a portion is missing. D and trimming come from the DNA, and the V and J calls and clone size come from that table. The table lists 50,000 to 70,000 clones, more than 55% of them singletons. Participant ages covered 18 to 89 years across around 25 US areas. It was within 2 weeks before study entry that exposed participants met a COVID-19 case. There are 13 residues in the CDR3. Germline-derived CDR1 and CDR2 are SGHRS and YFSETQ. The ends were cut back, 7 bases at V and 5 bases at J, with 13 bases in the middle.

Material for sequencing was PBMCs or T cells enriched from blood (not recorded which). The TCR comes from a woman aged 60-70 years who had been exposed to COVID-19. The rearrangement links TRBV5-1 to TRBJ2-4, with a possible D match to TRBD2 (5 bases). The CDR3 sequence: CASAGRSQNIQYF. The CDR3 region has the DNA TGCGCCAGCGCGGGCAGGTCACAAAACATTCAGTACTTC.